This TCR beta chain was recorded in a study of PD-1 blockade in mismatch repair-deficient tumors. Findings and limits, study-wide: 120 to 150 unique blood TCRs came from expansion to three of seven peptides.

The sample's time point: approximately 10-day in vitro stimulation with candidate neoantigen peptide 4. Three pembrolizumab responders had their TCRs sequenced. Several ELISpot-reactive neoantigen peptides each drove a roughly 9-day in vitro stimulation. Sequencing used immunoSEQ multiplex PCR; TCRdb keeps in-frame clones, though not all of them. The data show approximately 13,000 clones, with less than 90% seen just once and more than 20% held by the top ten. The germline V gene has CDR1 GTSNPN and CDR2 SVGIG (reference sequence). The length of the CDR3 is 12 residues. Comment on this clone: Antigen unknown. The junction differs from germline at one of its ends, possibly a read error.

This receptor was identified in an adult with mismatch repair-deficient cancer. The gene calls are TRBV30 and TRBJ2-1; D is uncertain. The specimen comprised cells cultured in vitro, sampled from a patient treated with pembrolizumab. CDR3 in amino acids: CAWGVRNNEQFF. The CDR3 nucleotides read TGTGCCTGGGGTGTACGTAACAATGAGCAGTTCTTC.